Sequencing of this TCR beta chain was carried out in a study of monozygotic twins with inflammatory bowel disease. Study findings and constraints: Comparison of concordant versus discordant twins revealed no difference in repertoire similarity, possibly due to limited power.

Germline CDR1 LGHDT, CDR2 YNNKEL (reference sequence). The CDR3 runs to 20 residues. TCRdb re-called the 5' RACE reads; every CDR3 protein appears as one record, without DNA. This sample's table reports approximately 120,000 distinct CDR3 sequences. Worth noting for this clonotype: Its antigen remains unknown.

The receptor was isolated from a human donor with ulcerative colitis or Crohn's disease, or a healthy co-twin of an affected twin (not recorded which). The sample consisted of blood. The chain carries TRBV3-1 and TRBJ2-4; TCRdb reports TRBD2, a call that lacks DNA to check it against. This CDR3 reads CASSQDPLVELILAKNMQYF.